These T cell receptor beta chains were read from a single sample in a study of a mutant IDH1 vaccine in newly diagnosed glioma. These TCRs are of unknown antigen specificity. TCRdb's table, derived via immunoSEQ multiplex PCR, lists solely in-frame clones and lacks some. The sample lists 50,000 to 65,000 clones, over 70% seen once, with more than 3% in the top ten. Sequenced material: PBMCs, taken from a glioma patient whose treatment included an IDH1 peptide vaccine. The receptors were gathered from a man aged 25 to 40 with glioma. Both conserved end residues are part of each CDR3.

CASSADRVRETQYF,TRBJ2-5,TRBV9
CASSWGADSSTDTQYF,TRBJ2-3,TRBV5-1
CAGSRGDDTGELFF,TRBJ2-2,TRBV19
CASSYSYGNEQFF,TRBJ2-1,TRBV6-6
CASSPYPSAGQAVNYGYTF,TRBJ1-2,TRBV13
CASSSRSSGPLAETQYF,TRBJ2-5,TRBV13
CAISQSGGAQETQYF,TRBJ2-5,TRBV10-3
CASRRSSGGETQYF,TRBJ2-5,TRBV7-9
CATSRDLSGGNGYTF,TRBJ1-2,TRBV15
CASRTDGNQPQHF,TRBJ1-5,TRBV28
CASRQTNYGYTF,TRBJ1-2,TRBV19
CAWSSGAQRGYTF,TRBJ1-2,TRBV30
CASSFRQGYNEQFF,TRBJ2-1,TRBV7-9
CASSEEGVAEAFF,TRBJ1-1,TRBV2